This T cell receptor (beta chain) stems from a study of blood T cell repertoires in COVID-19. Turning to the study itself: Sites across the United States, Italy and Spain contributed samples from acute and convalescent COVID-19. T cells, B-cell-depleted T cells, or PBMCs supplied cDNA or gDNA.

As handled by the study authors: Reference gene primer amplification in the assay estimated nucleated cell counts. TCRdb's table, derived via immunoSEQ multiplex PCR, lists solely in-frame clones and lacks some. That table furnishes V, J and clone size, whereas the DNA furnished D and trimming. The repertoire holds approximately 240,000 clones, with about 86% as singletons. The CDR3 consists of 15 residues. From germline, CDR1 is SEHNR and CDR2 FQNEAQ (reference sequence). The V and J ends lost 4 bases and 5 bases respectively, with 14 bases between them. The clonotype comes from a woman aged 55-69 years with acute or convalescent COVID-19. V gene TRBV7-9 combines with J gene TRBJ1-4, with D possibly TRBD1 on 5 matching bases. The sequenced material came from peripheral blood. The CDR3 loop reads CASSSVQGRNEKLFF. CDR3 in DNA: TGTGCCAGCAGCTCGGTCCAGGGTAGGAATGAAAAACTGTTTTTT.